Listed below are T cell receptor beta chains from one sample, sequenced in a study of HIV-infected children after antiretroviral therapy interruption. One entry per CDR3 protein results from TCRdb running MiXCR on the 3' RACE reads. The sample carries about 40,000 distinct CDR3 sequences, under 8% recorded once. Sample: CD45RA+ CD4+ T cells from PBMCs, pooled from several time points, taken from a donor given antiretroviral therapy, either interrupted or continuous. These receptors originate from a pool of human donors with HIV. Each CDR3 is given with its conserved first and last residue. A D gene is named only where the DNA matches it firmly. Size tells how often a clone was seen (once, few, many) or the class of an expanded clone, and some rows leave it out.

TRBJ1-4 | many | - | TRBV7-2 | CASSLNPGRANEKLFF | TGTGCCAGCAGCCTTAATCCGGGACGGGCTAATGAAAAACTGTTTTTT
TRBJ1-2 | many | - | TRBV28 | CASSLEQPYGYTF | TGTGCCAGCAGTTTGGAACAGCCTTATGGCTACACCTTC
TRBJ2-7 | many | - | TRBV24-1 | CATSSASTPYEQYF | TGTGCCACCAGTTCCGCTTCCACTCCCTACGAGCAGTACTTC
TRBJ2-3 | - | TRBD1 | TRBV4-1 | CASSQEGTRGPDTQYF | TGCGCCAGCAGCCAAGAAGGGACAAGGGGGCCAGATACGCAGTATTTT
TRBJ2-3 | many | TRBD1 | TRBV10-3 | CAIRGTGPTDTQYF | TGTGCCATCAGGGGGACAGGGCCCACAGATACGCAGTATTTT
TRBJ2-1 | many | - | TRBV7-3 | CASSQGGDSGFSEQFF | TGTGCCAGCAGCCAAGGGGGAGATTCTGGCTTTAGTGAGCAGTTCTTC
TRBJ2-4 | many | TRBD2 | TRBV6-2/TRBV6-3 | CASGTSGKNIQYF | TGTGCCAGTGGGACTAGCGGAAAAAACATTCAGTACTTC
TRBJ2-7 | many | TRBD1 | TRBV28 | CASSSQGPGTGPAYEQYF | TGTGCCAGCAGTTCCCAAGGCCCCGGGACAGGGCCAGCCTACGAGCAGTACTTC
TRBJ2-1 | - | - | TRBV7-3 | CASSPAGTQNEQFF | TGTGCCAGCAGCCCCGCCGGGACTCAAAATGAGCAGTTCTTC
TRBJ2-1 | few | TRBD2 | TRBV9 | CASSGRKAGTNNEQFF | TGTGCCAGCAGCGGAAGAAAAGCGGGAACGAATAATGAGCAGTTCTTC
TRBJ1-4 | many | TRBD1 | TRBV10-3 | CAISETDRGSEKLFF | TGTGCCATCAGTGAGACCGACAGGGGAAGTGAAAAACTGTTTTTT
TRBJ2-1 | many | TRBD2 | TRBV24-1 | CATSGLAGGHNEQFF | TGTGCCACCAGTGGTCTAGCGGGAGGGCACAATGAGCAGTTCTTC
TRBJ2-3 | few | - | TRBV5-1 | CASSLPTRSSTDTQYF | TGCGCCAGCAGCCTGCCAACTAGATCTAGCACAGATACGCAGTATTTT
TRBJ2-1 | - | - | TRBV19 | CASSIYLSMGNEQFF | TGTGCCAGTAGTATCTATCTCTCAATGGGGAATGAGCAGTTCTTC
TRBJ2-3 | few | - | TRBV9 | CASSVAMRKGGPDTQYF | TGTGCCAGCAGCGTAGCCATGAGAAAGGGGGGACCAGATACGCAGTATTTT
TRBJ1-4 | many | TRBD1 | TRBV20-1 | CSARDEGQGKGKLFF | TGCAGTGCTAGAGATGAGGGACAGGGGAAGGGGAAACTGTTTTTT
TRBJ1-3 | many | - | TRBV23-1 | CASSFRRSCSGNTIYF | TGCGCCAGCAGTTTTAGGAGGAGTTGCTCTGGAAACACCATATATTTT
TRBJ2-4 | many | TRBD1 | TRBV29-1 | CSARWTGARNIQYF | TGCAGCGCCCGGTGGACAGGGGCGCGAAACATTCAGTACTTC
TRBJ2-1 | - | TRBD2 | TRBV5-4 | CASSLAGALRKFF | TGTGCCAGCAGCCTAGCGGGGGCCCTCAGAAAGTTCTTC
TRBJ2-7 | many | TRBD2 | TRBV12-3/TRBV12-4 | CASGLRLAGDYEQYF | TGTGCCAGTGGACTCAGACTAGCGGGGGATTACGAGCAGTACTTC
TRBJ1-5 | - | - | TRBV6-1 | CTSSDRGVGNQPQHF | TGTACCAGCAGTGATAGGGGTGTGGGCAATCAGCCCCAGCATTTT
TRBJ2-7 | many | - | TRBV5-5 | CASSLLGTISYEQYF | TGTGCCAGCAGCTTGTTGGGTACCATCTCCTACGAGCAGTACTTC
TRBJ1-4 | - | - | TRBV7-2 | CASSLMTLATNEKLFF | TGTGCCAGCAGCTTGATGACACTTGCAACTAATGAAAAACTGTTTTTT
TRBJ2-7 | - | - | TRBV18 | CASSPRGPPYEQYF | TGTGCCAGCTCACCACGCGGGCCTCCTTACGAGCAGTACTTC
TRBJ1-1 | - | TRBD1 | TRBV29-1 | CSVPQGPNTEAFF | TGCAGCGTACCACAGGGGCCGAACACTGAAGCTTTCTTT
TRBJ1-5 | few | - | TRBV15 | CATSMAKREISPSWYSNQPQHF | TGTGCCACCAGCATGGCGAAGAGGGAAATATCCCCCTCCTGGTATAGCAATCAGCCCCAGCATTTT
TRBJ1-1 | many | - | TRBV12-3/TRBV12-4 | CASSRGSTVNTEAFF | TGTGCCAGCAGTCGCGGATCGACAGTTAACACTGAAGCTTTCTTT
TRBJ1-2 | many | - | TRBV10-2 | CASSSHRDNYGYTF | TGCGCCAGCAGTTCCCACAGGGACAACTATGGCTACACCTTC
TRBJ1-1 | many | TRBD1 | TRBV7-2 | CASSSRGRGTEAFF | TGTGCCAGCAGCTCCAGGGGGCGCGGGACTGAAGCTTTCTTT
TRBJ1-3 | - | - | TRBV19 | CASDAGLPGNTIYF | TGTGCCAGCGATGCAGGGCTCCCTGGAAACACCATATATTTT
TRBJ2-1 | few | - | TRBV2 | CASSEGVEQFF | TGTGCCAGCAGTGAAGGGGTTGAGCAGTTCTTC
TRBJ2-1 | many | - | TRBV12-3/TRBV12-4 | CASREDRKQFF | TGTGCCAGCAGGGAAGACAGGAAGCAGTTCTTC
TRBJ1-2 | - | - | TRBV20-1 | CSARVPRTNYGYTF | TGCAGTGCTAGAGTGCCCAGGACTAACTATGGCTACACCTTC
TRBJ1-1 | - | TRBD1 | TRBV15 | CATSRDRGYGQGGLNTEAFF | TGTGCCACCAGCAGAGATCGAGGGTATGGTCAGGGGGGGTTGAACACTGAAGCTTTCTTT
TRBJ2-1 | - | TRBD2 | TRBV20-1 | CSAPPPLLAGAYNEQFF | TGCAGTGCCCCCCCCCCTCTACTAGCGGGTGCCTACAATGAGCAGTTCTTC
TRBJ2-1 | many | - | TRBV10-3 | CAISESPLGHFF | TGTGCCATCAGTGAGTCTCCGCTCGGTCATTTCTTC
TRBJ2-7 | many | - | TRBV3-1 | CASSRQVTYEQYF | TGTGCCAGCAGTCGACAGGTTACCTACGAGCAGTACTTC
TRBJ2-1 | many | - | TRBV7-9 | CASSLAVYEQFF | TGTGCCAGCAGCTTAGCAGTCTATGAGCAGTTCTTC
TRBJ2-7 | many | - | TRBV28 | CASSLWGIAEQYF | TGTGCCAGCAGTTTATGGGGGATCGCCGAGCAGTACTTC
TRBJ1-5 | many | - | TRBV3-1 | CASSQDWGDQPQHF | TGTGCCAGCAGCCAAGATTGGGGCGATCAGCCCCAGCATTTT
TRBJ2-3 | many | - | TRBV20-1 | CSATGQSTDTQYF | TGCAGTGCTACTGGACAGAGCACAGATACGCAGTATTTT
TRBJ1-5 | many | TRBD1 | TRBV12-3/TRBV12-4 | CASSLDTGGNQAPLF | TGTGCAAGCAGCTTAGACACAGGGGGCAACCAGGCTCCGCTTTTT
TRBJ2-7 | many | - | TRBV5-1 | CASSWDFYEQYF | TGCGCCAGCAGCTGGGACTTTTACGAGCAGTACTTC
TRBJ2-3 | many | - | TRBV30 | CAWAQGAETLYF | -
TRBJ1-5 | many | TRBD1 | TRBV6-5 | CASRDTGEGSNQPQHF | TGTGCCAGCAGGGATACAGGGGAAGGGAGCAATCAGCCCCAGCATTTT
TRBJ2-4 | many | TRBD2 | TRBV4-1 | CASSQDRSGRAFVTKNIQYF | TGCGCCAGCAGCCAAGATCGGAGCGGGAGGGCCTTCGTGACCAAAAACATTCAGTACTTC
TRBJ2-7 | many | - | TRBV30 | CAWSDGGSGYEQYF | TGTGCCTGGAGTGATGGGGGTTCAGGCTACGAGCAGTACTTC
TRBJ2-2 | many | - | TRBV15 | CATSTSLRGGFTGELFF | TGTGCCACCAGCACCTCTCTGAGGGGGGGCTTCACCGGGGAGCTGTTTTTT
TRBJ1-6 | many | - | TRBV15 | CATSRDLGAGQGSPLHF | TGTGCCACCAGCAGAGATCTTGGGGCAGGGCAAGGTTCACCCCTCCACTTT
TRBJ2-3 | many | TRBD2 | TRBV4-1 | CASSQGSGVTDTQYF | TGCGCCAGCAGCCAAGGGAGCGGGGTCACAGATACGCAGTATTTT
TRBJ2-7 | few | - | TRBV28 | CCPYGGCYEQYF | TGTTGCCCTTACGGGGGTTGCTACGAGCAGTACTTC